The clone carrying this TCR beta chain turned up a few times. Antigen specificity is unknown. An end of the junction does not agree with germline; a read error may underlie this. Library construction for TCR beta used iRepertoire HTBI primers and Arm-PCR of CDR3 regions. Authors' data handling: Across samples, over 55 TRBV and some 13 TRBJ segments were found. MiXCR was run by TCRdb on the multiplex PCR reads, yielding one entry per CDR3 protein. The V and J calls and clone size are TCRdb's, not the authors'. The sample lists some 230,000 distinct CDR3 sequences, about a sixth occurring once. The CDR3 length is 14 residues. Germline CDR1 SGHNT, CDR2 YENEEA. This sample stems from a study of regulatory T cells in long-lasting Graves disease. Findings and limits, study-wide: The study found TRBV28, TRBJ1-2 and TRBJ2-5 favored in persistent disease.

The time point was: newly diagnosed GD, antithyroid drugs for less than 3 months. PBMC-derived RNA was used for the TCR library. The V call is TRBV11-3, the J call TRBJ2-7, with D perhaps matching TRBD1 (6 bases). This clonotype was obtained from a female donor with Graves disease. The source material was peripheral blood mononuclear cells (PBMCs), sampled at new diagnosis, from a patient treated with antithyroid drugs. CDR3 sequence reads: CASSLTRGSYEQHF. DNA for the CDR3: TGTGCCAGCAGCTTAACGAGGGGGTCCTACGAGCAGCACTTC.